This record covers a single TCR beta chain. This specimen belongs to a study of shared T cell receptors in the human thymus. The CDR3 is 16 amino acids. V was clipped by 3 bases and J by 2 bases; unmatched bases: 5. Germline CDR1 ENHRY, CDR2 SYGVKD. Sequencing used immunoSEQ multiplex PCR; TCRdb keeps in-frame clones, though not all of them. The sample lists about 540,000 clones; about 84% were seen once. The sample was also linked to a second study, of human thymus T cells. This second report adds: Resected material from corrective heart surgery provided the thymus tissue analysed.

The J gene is TRBJ2-1, the V gene TRBV10-3, with TRBD2 matching 9 bases. The clonotype comes from a boy under two years old with a congenital heart defect. The material sequenced was thymocytes. CDR3 sequence: CAISDETSGAYNEQFF. CDR3 DNA: TGTGCCATCAGTGATGAGACTAGCGGCGCCTACAATGAGCAGTTCTTC.